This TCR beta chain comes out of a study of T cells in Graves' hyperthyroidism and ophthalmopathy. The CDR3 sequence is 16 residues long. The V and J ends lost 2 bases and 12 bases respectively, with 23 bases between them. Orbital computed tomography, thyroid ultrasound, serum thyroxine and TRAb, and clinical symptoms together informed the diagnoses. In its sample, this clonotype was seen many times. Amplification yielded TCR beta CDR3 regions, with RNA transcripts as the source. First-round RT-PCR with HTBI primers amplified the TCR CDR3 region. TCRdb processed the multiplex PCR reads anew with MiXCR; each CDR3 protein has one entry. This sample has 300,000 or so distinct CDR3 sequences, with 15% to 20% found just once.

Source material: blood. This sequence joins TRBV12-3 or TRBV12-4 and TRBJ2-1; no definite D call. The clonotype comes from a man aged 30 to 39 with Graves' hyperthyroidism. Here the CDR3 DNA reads TGTGCCAGCAGTTTATCCGAGTCCCGGTGGAATGCTGGGCAGTTCTTC. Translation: CASSLSESRWNAGQFF.